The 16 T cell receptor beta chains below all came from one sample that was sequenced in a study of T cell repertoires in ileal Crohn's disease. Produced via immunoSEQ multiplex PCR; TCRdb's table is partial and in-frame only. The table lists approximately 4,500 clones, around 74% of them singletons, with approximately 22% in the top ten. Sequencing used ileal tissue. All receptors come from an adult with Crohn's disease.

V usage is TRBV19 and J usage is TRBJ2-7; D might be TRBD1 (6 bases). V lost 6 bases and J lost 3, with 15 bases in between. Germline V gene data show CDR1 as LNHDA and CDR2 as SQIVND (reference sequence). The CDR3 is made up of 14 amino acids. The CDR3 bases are TGTGCCAGTAGGAAAGACAGGAACCTCTACGAGCAGTACTTC. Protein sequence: CASRKDRNLYEQYF.

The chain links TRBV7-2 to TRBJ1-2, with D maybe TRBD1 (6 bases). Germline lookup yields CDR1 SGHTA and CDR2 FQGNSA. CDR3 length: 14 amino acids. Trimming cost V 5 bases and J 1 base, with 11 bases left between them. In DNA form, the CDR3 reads TGTGCCAGCAGCCCAGGGGTGGGTAACTATGGCTACACCTTC. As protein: CASSPGVGNYGYTF.

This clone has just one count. CDR3 in DNA: TGTGCCAGTTCTAGTCCAAGACTGAACACTGAAGCTTTCTTT. It codes for CASSSPRLNTEAFF. The chain combines TRBV19 with TRBJ1-1; D is uncertain. Germline assignment: CDR1 LNHDA and CDR2 SQIVND (reference sequence). The CDR3 covers 14 residues. The ends were cut back, 8 bases at V and 0 bases at J, with 13 bases in the middle.

In nucleotides, the CDR3 is TGTGCCAGCAGTACGGACAGGGTTAATGAGCAGTTCTTC. Its translation: CASSTDRVNEQFF. The V and J genes are TRBV2 and TRBJ2-1; 8 positions agree with TRBD1. CDR3 length: 13 amino acids. In germline, CDR1 is SNHLY, CDR2 FYNNEI. V was clipped by 5 bases and J by 7 bases; unmatched bases: 4.

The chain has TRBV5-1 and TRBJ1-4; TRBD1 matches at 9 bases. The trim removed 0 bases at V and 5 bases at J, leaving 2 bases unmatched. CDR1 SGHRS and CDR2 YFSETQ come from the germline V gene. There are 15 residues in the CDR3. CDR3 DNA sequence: TGCGCCAGCAGCTTGGAGGGGACAGGGAATGAAAAACTGTTTTTT. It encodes CASSLEGTGNEKLFF.

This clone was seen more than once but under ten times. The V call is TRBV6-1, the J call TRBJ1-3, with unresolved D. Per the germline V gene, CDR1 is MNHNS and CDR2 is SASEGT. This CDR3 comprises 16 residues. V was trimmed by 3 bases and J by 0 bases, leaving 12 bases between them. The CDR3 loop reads CASSERRASSGNTIYF. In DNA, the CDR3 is TGTGCCAGCAGTGAGAGGCGCGCGAGCTCTGGAAACACCATATATTTT.

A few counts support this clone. The DNA of the CDR3 is TGTGCCAGCAGAGCGGGACAGGGGGTGTCTGGGGCCAACGTCCTGACTTTC. Residues: CASRAGQGVSGANVLTF. The gene calls are TRBV2 and TRBJ2-6, with 11 bases lining up with TRBD1. V shed 6 bases and J 1 base; nucleotides not matched to a gene: 5. Germline loops: CDR1 SNHLY, CDR2 FYNNEI. The CDR3 is made up of 17 amino acids.

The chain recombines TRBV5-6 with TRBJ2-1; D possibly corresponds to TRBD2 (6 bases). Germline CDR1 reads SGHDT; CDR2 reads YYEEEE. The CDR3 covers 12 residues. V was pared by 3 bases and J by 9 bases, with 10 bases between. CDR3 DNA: TGTGCCAGCAGCTGGACTACCACTGAGCAGTTCTTC. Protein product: CASSWTTTEQFF.

Here the CDR3 DNA reads TGTGCCAGCAGCTTATCCGGACAGGGTGGCTACACCTTC. It codes for CASSLSGQGGYTF. The chain has TRBV7-2 and TRBJ1-2, with 8 bases lining up with TRBD1. V was pared by 2 bases and J by 7 bases, with 3 bases of the junction left unmatched. The CDR3 sequence is 13 residues long. Germline V gene sequence: CDR1 SGHTA, CDR2 FQGNSA.

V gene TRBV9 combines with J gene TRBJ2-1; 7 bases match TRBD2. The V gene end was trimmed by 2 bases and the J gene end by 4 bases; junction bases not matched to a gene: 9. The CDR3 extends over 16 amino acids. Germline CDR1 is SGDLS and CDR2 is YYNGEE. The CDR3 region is CASSVGDPGGYNEQFF. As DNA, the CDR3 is TGTGCCAGCAGCGTTGGTGACCCGGGGGGTTACAATGAGCAGTTCTTC.

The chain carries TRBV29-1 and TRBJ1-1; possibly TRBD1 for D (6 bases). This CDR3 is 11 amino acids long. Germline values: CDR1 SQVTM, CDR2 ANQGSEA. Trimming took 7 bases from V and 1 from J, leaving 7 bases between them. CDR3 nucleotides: TGCAGCGCGACAGGGAACACTGAAGCTTTCTTT. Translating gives CSATGNTEAFF.

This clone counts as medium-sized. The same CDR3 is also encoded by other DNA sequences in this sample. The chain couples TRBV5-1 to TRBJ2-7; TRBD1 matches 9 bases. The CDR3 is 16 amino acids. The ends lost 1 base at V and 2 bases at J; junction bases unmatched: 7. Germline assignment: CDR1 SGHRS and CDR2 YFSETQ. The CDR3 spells CASSLSPGQGAYEQYF. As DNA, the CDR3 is TGCGCCAGCAGCTTGAGCCCGGGACAGGGTGCCTACGAGCAGTACTTC.

DNA of the CDR3: TGTGCCAGCAGGACAGGGGGCAGCTATGGCTACACCTTC. Translation gives CASRTGGSYGYTF. The gene calls are TRBV6-1 and TRBJ1-2; TRBD1 aligns across 10 bases. Germline-derived CDR1 and CDR2 are MNHNS and SASEGT. With V trimmed by 6 bases and J by 4 bases, 2 bases remained unmatched. The CDR3 has 13 residues.

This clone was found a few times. The CDR3 spells CASSVQGATGELFF. The CDR3 nucleotides read TGTGCCAGCAGTGTTCAGGGGGCCACCGGGGAGCTGTTTTTT. The chain has TRBV6-4 and TRBJ2-2, with 8 nucleotides matching TRBD1. Germline-derived CDR1 and CDR2 are MRHNA and SNTAGT. J gave up 4 bases and V 4 bases, and 2 bases lay outside the gene matches. The CDR3 contains 14 residues.

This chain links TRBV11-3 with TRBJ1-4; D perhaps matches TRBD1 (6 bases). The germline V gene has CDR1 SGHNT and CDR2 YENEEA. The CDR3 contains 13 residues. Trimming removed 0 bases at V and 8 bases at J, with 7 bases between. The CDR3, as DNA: TGTGCCAGCAGCTTAGAAAGGGGGGAAAAACTGTTTTTT. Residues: CASSLERGEKLFF.

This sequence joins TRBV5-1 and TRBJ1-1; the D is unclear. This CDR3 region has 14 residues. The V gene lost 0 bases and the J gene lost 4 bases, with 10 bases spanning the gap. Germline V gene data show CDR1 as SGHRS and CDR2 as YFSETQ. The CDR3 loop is CASSLDGRGTEAFF. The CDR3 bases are TGCGCCAGCAGCTTGGACGGGCGGGGCACTGAAGCTTTCTTT.